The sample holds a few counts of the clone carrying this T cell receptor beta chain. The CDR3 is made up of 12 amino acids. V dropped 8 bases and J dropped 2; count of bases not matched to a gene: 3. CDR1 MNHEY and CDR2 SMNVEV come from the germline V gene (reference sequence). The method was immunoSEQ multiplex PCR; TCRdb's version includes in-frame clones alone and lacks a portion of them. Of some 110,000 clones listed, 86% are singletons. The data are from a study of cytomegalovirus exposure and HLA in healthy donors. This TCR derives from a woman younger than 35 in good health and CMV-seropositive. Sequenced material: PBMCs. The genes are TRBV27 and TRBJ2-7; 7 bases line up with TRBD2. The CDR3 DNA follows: TGTGCCAGCGCGACTAGCCCCTACGAGCAGTACTTC. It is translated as CASATSPYEQYF.